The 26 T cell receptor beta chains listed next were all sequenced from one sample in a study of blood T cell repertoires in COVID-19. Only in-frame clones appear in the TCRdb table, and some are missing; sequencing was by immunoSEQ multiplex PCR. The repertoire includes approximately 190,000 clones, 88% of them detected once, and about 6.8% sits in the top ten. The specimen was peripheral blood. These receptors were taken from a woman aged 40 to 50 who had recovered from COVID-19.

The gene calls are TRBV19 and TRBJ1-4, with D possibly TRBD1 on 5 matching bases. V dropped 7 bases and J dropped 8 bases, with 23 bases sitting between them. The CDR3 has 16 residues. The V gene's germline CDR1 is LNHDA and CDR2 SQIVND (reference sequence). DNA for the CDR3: TGTGCCAGTACAGGACACCTGGAAACCAGAATGGAAAAACTGTTTTTT. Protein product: CASTGHLETRMEKLFF.

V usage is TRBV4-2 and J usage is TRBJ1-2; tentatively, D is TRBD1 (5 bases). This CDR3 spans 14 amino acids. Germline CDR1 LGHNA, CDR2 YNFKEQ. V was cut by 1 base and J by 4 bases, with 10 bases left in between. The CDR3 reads CASSQGGARYGYTF. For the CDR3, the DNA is TGTGCCAGCAGCCAAGGGGGCGCCCGCTATGGCTACACCTTC.

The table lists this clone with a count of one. The CDR3 DNA sequence: TGCGCCAGCAGCCTGGGGACTAGCGGGAAAAGCACCGGGGAGCTGTTTTTT. This translates into CASSLGTSGKSTGELFF. This sequence joins TRBV5-1 and TRBJ2-2, with TRBD2 matching over 13 bases. Germline values: CDR1 SGHRS, CDR2 YFSETQ. CDR3 length: 17 amino acids. With 4 bases clipped from V and 4 bases from J, the junction kept 7 bases outside the gene matches.

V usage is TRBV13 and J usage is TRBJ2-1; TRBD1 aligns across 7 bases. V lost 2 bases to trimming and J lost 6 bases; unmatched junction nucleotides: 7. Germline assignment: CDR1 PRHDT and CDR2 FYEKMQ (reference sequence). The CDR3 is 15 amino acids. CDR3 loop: CASSLTQGQANEQFF. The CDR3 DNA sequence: TGTGCCAGCAGCTTAACACAGGGGCAGGCCAATGAGCAGTTCTTC.

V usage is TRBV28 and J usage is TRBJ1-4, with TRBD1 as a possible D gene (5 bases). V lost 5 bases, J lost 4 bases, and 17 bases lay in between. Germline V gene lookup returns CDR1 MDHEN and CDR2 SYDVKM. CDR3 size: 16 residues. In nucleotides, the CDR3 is TGTGCCAGCAGTCACGCCTCGGACAACAGTAATGAAAAACTGTTTTTT. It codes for CASSHASDNSNEKLFF.

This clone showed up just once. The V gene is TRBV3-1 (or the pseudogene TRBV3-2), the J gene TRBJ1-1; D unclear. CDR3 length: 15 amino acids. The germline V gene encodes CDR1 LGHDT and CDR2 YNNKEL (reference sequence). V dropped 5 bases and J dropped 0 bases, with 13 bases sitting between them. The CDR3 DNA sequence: TGTGCCAGCAGCTCAAGTCTGGCATTGAACACTGAAGCTTTCTTT. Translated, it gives CASSSSLALNTEAFF.

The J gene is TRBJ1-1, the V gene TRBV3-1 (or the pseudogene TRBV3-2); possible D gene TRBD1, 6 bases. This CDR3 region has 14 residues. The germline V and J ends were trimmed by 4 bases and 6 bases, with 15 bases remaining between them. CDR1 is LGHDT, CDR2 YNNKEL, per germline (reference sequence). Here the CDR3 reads CASSLNDRRSEAFF. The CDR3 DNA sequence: TGTGCCAGCAGCCTGAATGACAGGAGATCTGAAGCTTTCTTT.

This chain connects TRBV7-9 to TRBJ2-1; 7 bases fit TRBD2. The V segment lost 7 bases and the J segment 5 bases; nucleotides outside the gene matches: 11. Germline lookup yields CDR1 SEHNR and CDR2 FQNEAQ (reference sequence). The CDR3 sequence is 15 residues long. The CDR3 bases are TGTGCCAGCATCCTTAGCGGGCCCCTAGACAATGAGCAGTTCTTC. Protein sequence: CASILSGPLDNEQFF.

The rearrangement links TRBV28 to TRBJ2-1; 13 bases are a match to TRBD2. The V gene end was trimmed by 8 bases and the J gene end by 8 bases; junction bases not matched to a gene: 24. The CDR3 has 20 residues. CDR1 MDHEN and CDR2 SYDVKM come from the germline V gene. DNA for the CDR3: TGTGCCAGCGGAGGTTTCCGGACAGGGAGGACTAGCGGGAGTAGAGATGAGCAGTTCTTC. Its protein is CASGGFRTGRTSGSRDEQFF.

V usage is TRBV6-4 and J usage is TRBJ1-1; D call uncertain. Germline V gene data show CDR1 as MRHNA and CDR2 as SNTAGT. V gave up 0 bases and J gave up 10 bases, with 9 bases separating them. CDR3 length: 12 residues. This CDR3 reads CASSDSGGGAFF. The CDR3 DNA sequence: TGTGCCAGCAGTGACTCAGGCGGTGGAGCTTTCTTT.

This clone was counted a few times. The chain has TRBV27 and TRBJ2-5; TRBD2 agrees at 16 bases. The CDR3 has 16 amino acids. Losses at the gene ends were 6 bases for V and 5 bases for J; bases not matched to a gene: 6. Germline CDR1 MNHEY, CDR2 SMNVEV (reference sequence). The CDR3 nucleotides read TGTGCCAGCAGCGGGACTAGCGGGAGGGCCTGGGAGACCCAGTACTTC. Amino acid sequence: CASSGTSGRAWETQYF.

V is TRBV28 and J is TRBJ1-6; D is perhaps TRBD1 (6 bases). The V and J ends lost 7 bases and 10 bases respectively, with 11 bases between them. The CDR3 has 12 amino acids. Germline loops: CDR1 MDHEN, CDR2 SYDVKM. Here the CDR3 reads CASTGGLSPLHF. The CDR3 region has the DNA TGTGCCAGCACTGGGGGCTTGTCACCCCTCCACTTT.

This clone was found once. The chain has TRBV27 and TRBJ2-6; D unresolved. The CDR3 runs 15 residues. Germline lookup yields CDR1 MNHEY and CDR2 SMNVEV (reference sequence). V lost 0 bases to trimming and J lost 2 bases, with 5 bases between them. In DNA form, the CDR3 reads TGTGCCAGCAGTTTATCGACTGCTGGGGCCAACGTCCTGACTTTC. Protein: CASSLSTAGANVLTF.

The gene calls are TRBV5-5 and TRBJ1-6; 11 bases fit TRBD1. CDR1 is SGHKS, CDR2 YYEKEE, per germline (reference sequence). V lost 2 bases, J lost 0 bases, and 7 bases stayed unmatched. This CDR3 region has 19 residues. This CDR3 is CASSLHRDRGSSYNSPLHF. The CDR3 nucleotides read TGTGCCAGCAGCTTACACCGGGACAGGGGGAGCTCCTATAATTCACCCCTCCACTTT.

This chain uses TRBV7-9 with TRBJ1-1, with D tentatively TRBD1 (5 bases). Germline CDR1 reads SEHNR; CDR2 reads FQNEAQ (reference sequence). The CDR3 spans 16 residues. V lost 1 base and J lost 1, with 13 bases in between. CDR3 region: CASSLGLGVGNTEAFF. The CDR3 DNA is TGTGCCAGCAGCTTAGGGTTAGGGGTAGGGAACACTGAAGCTTTCTTT.

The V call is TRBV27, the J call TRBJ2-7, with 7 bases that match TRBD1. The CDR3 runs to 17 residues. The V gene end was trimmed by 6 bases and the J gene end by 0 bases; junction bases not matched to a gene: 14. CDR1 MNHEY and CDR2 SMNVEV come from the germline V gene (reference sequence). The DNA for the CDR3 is TGTGCCAGCAGCCGGAATAAGACAGGGTTGTCCTCCTACGAGCAGTACTTC. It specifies CASSRNKTGLSSYEQYF.

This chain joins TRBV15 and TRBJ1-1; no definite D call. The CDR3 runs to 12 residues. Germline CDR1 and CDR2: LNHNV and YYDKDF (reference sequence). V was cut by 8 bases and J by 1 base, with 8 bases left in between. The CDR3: CATGARNTEAFF. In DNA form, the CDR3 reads TGTGCCACCGGAGCGCGGAACACTGAAGCTTTCTTT.

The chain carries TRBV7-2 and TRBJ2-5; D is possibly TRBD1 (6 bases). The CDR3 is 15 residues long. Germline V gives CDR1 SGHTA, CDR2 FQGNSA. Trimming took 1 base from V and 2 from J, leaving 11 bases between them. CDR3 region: CASSLGNGQQETQYF. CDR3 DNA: TGTGCCAGCAGCTTAGGGAACGGACAGCAAGAGACCCAGTACTTC.

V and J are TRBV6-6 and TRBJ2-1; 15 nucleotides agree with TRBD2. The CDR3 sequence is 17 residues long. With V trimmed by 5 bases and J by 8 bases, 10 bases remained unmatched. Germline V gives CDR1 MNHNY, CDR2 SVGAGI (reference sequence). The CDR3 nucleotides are TGTGCCAGCAGTCCTCACTGGACTAGCGGGAGGGGCGATGAGCAGTTCTTC. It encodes CASSPHWTSGRGDEQFF.

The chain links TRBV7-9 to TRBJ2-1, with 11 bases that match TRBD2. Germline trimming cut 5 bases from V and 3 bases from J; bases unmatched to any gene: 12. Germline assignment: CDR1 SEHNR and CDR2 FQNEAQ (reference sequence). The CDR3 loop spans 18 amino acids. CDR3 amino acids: CASSQRLLAGEDYNEQFF. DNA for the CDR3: TGTGCCAGCAGCCAACGACTACTAGCGGGAGAGGACTACAATGAGCAGTTCTTC.

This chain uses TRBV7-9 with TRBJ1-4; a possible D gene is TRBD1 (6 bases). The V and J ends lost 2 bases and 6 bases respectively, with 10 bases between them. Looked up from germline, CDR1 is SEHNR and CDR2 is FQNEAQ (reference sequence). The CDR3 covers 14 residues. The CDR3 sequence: CASSLRGGDEKLFF. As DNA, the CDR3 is TGTGCCAGCAGCTTAAGGGGGGGCGATGAAAAACTGTTTTTT.

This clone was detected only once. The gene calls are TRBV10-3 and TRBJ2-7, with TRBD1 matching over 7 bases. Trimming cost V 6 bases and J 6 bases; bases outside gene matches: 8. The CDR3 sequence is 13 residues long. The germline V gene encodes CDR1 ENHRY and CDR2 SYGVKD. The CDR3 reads CAISVTGEGEQYF. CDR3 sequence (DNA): TGTGCCATCAGCGTAACAGGGGAAGGCGAGCAGTACTTC.

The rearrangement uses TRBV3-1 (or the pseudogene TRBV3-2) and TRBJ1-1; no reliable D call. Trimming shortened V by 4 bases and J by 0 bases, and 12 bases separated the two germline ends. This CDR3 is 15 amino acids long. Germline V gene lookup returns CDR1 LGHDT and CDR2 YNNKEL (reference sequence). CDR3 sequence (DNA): TGTGCCAGCAGCCGTTCCGCGGGTGTGAACACTGAAGCTTTCTTT. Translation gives CASSRSAGVNTEAFF.

CDR3 residues: CSVGLADFYNEQFF. The CDR3 DNA is TGCAGCGTTGGACTAGCGGACTTCTACAATGAGCAGTTCTTC. This chain joins TRBV29-1 and TRBJ2-1, with 9 positions matching TRBD2. The CDR3 consists of 14 residues. Trimming took 4 bases from V and 3 from J; bases not matched to a gene: 4. Germline values: CDR1 SQVTM, CDR2 ANQGSEA.

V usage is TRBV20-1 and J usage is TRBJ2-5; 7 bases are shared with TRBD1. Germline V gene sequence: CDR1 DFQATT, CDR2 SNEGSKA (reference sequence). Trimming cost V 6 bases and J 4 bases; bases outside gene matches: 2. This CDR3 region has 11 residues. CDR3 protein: CSAGQRETQYF. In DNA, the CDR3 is TGCAGTGCGGGACAGCGAGAGACCCAGTACTTC.

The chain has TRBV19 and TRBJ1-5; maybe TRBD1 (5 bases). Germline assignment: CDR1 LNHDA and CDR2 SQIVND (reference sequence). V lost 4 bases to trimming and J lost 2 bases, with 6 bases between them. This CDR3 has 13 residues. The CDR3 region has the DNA TGTGCCAGTAGTAAAGGGGGCAATCAGCCCCAGCATTTT. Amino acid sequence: CASSKGGNQPQHF.